This TCR beta chain comes out of a study of response to subunit inactivated influenza vaccine. Whole-study results and caveats: There was a suggestion from the authors that each seasonal influenza vaccination recruits few new T cells.

As to this clonotype: The antigen is unknown.

After removal of 7 bases from V and 2 bases from J, the junction contained 6 bases not matched to a gene. Germline V lookup: CDR1 ENHRY, CDR2 SYGVKD. There are 14 residues in the CDR3. TCRdb analysed the RT-PCR reads with MiXCR anew, one entry per CDR3 protein. Among roughly 630,000 distinct CDR3 sequences, 12% to 15% were seen once, and the ten largest hold about 7.6%. Sample: PBMCs from blood, taken 14 to 15 days before vaccination. J is TRBJ2-5 and V is TRBV10-3; 8 positions agree with TRBD2. The source of this sequence is a man in his fifties or sixties who received an inactivated influenza vaccine. The CDR3 spells CAINKRERQETQYF. The CDR3 DNA follows: TGTGCCATCAATAAGCGGGAGAGACAAGAGACCCAGTACTTC.